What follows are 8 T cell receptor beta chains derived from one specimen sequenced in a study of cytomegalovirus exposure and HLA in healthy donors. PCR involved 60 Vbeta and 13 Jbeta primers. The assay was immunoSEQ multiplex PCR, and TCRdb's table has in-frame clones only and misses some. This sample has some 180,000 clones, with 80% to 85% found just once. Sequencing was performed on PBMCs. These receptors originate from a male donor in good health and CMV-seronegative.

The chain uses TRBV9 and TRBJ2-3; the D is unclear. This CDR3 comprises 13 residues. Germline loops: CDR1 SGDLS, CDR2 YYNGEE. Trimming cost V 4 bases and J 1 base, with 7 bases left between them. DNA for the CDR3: TGTGCCAGCAGCCCCCCGGGCACAGATACGCAGTATTTT. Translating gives CASSPPGTDTQYF.

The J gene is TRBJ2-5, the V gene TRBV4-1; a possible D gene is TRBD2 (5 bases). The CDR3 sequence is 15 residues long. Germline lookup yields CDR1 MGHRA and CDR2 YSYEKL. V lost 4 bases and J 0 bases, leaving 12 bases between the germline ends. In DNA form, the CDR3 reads TGCGCCAGCAGCCGTTCTCCCGGGGACCAAGAGACCCAGTACTTC. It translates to CASSRSPGDQETQYF.

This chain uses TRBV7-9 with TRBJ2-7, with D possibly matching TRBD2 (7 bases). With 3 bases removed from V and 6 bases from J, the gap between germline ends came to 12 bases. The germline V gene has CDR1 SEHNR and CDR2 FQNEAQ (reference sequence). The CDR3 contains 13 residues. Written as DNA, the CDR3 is TGTGCCAGCAGCTTGGGGGGGCGCGGCGAGCAGTACTTC. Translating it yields CASSLGGRGEQYF.

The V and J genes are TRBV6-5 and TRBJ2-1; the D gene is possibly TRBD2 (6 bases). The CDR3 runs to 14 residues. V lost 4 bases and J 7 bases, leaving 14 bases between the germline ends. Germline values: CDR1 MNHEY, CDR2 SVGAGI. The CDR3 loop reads CASSFQSLANEQFF. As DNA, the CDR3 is TGTGCCAGCAGTTTTCAAAGCCTAGCGAATGAGCAGTTCTTC.

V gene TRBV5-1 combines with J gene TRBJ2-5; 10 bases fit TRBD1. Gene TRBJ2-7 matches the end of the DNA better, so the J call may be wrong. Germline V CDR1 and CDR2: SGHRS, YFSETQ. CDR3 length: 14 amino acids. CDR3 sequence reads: CASSRQGASYEQYF. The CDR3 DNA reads TGCGCCAGCAGCCGACAGGGGGCGAGCTACGAGCAGTACTTC.

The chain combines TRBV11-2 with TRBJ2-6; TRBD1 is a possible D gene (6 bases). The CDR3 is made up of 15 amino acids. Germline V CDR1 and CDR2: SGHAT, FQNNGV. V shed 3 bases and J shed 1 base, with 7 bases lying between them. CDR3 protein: CASSLRGSGANVLTF. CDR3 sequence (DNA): TGTGCCAGCAGCTTGAGGGGGTCTGGGGCCAACGTCCTGACTTTC. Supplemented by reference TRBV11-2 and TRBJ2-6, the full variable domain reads EAGVAQSPRYKIIEKRQSVAFWCNPISGHATLYWYQQILGQGPKLLIQFQNNGVVDDSQLPKDRFSAERLKGVDSTLKIQPAKLEDSAVYLCASSLRGSGANVLTFGAGSRLTVL.

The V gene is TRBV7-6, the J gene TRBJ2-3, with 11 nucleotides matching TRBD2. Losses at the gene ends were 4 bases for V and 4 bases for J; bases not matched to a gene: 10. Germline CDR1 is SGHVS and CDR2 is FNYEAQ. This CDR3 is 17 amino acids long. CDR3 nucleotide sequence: TGTGCCAGCAGCTGGATCTCTAGCGGGGGGCTTCCAGATACGCAGTATTTT. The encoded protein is CASSWISSGGLPDTQYF. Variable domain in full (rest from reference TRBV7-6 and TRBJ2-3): GAGVSQSPRYKVTKRGQDVALRCDPISGHVSLYWYRQALGQGPEFLTYFNYEAQQDKSGLPNDRFSAERPEGSISTLTIQRTEQRDSAMYRCASSWISSGGLPDTQYFGPGTRLTVL.

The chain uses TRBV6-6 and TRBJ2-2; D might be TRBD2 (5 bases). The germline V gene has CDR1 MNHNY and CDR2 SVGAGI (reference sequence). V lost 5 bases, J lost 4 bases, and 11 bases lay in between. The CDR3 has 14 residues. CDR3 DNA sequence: TGTGCCAGCAGTGTGGGGAGCCCCACCGGGGAGCTGTTTTTT. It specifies CASSVGSPTGELFF.